The 27 T cell receptor beta chains below all came from one sample that was sequenced in a study of identical twins (TCRdb year 2016). Library construction relied on 5' RACE. Sequencing relied on an Illumina HiSeq 2000. The public reads were quality trimmed at Q25 with fastp and then assembled into clones with MiXCR by TCRdb, keeping productive beta chains. Identical CDR3 protein sequences are pooled into one entry, listed with their most common genes and DNA. The sample records hundreds of thousands of distinct CDR3 sequences, over 9% of which are singletons. Roughly 1.5% of the sample is in the top ten clones. These data also featured in a second study, about yellow fever vaccine responses in identical twins.

The material sequenced was PBMCs. These receptors were collected from a woman under 30 in good health.

This clonotype appeared a few times. The chain uses TRBV20-1 and TRBJ2-3, with a tentative D call TRBD2 (5 bases). Germline loops: CDR1 DFQATT, CDR2 SNEGSKA (reference sequence). Trimming took 3 bases from V and 5 from J, leaving 18 bases between them. CDR3 length: 15 residues. The CDR3 nucleotides read TGCAGTGCTAGGCGGGCAGCCGGTTGGAGAGATACGCAGTATTTT. Translated, it gives CSARRAAGWRDTQYF.

The chain combines TRBV29-1 with TRBJ2-2, with unresolved D. Germline V gene sequence: CDR1 SQVTM, CDR2 ANQGSEA. V was shortened by 4 bases and J by 0 bases, with 9 bases between the two germline ends. The CDR3 extends over 14 amino acids. In DNA form, the CDR3 reads TGCAGCGTTGCTAGACAAACGAACACCGGGGAGCTGTTTTTT. Amino acids: CSVARQTNTGELFF.

The genes are TRBV10-3 and TRBJ2-3; 11 nucleotides align to TRBD2. From germline, CDR1 is ENHRY and CDR2 SYGVKD. V gave up 4 bases and J gave up 5 bases; unmatched junction bases: 8. The length of the CDR3 is 16 residues. CDR3 sequence (DNA): TGTGCCATCAGTGGTTCGACTAGCGGGGCGATAGATACGCAGTATTTT. This sequence encodes CAISGSTSGAIDTQYF.

This clonotype was found a few times. The chain has TRBV3-1 and TRBJ1-6, with a tentative D call TRBD1 (5 bases). The V end lost 4 bases, the J end lost 6 bases, and 13 bases lay between the germline ends. CDR1 and CDR2 from the germline V gene are LGHDT and YNNKEL (reference sequence). This CDR3 region has 15 residues. CDR3 sequence reads: CASSPQGSANSPLHF. The CDR3 DNA reads as TGTGCCAGCAGCCCCCAGGGTTCGGCTAATTCACCCCTCCACTTT.

The rearrangement links TRBV3-1 to TRBJ2-7, with D perhaps matching TRBD1 or TRBD2 (6 bases each). The CDR3 has 14 residues. Trimming removed 4 bases from V and 6 bases from J, with 16 bases in between. Germline CDR1 reads LGHDT; CDR2 reads YNNKEL (reference sequence). CDR3 loop: CASSPGGPSGEQYF. In DNA, the CDR3 is TGTGCCAGCAGCCCCGGGGGCCCCTCGGGCGAGCAGTACTTC.

This clonotype was recorded a few times. The CDR3 DNA sequence: TGTGCCAGCAGCTTACCCAACGAGGGCGAGACCCAGTACTTC. It translates to CASSLPNEGETQYF. The rearrangement links TRBV7-9 to TRBJ2-5; TRBD2 might be the D (5 bases). The germline V gene encodes CDR1 SEHNR and CDR2 FQNEAQ (reference sequence). The ends were cut back, 2 bases at V and 5 bases at J, with 12 bases in the middle. The CDR3 is 14 residues long.

This clonotype was observed a handful of times. The chain links TRBV20-1 to TRBJ1-4; 7 nucleotides align to TRBD1. From germline, CDR1 is DFQATT and CDR2 SNEGSKA (reference sequence). Trimming at V came to 5 bases and at J to 13 bases, leaving 10 bases not matched to a gene. This CDR3 has 12 residues. The CDR3 loop is CSALDRTGGLFF. Written as DNA, the CDR3 is TGCAGTGCTCTGGACAGGACCGGGGGACTGTTTTTT.

This clonotype has a handful of counts. An end of the junction differs from the germline gene, which may be a read error. The V gene is TRBV20-1, the J gene TRBJ2-3, with D maybe TRBD2 (6 bases). The length of the CDR3 is 12 residues. In germline, CDR1 is DFQATT, CDR2 SNEGSKA (reference sequence). The CDR3 loop reads CTGGVRTDTQYF. The DNA of the CDR3 is TGTACGGGCGGGGTTCGGACAGATACGCAGTATTTT.

This clonotype was observed a few times. In DNA, the CDR3 is TGTGCCAGCAGCTTAACCCGGGGTAATCTACGTGTGGGCGCCAACGTCCTGACTTTC. Translation: CASSLTRGNLRVGANVLTF. The rearrangement links TRBV7-3 to TRBJ2-6; maybe TRBD2 (5 bases). The CDR3 extends over 19 amino acids. Trimming left V 0 bases short and J 7 bases short, with 22 bases between. CDR1 and CDR2 (germline): SGHTA, FQGTGA.

This clonotype was observed a handful of times. The rearrangement joins TRBV20-1 to TRBJ2-5; D assignment may be TRBD1 or TRBD2 (5 bases each). Germline lookup yields CDR1 DFQATT and CDR2 SNEGSKA (reference sequence). This CDR3 comprises 17 residues. V shed 5 bases and J shed 2 bases, with 24 bases lying between them. The CDR3 sequence is CSAVPGQAVGDQETQYF. The CDR3 DNA is TGCAGTGCTGTACCGGGGCAAGCGGTGGGGGATCAAGAGACCCAGTACTTC.

A few counts support this clonotype. This chain joins TRBV6-1 and TRBJ2-5, with 9 bases identical to TRBD1. CDR3 size: 14 residues. Germline lookup yields CDR1 MNHNS and CDR2 SASEGT. The V gene end was trimmed by 6 bases and the J gene end by 4 bases; junction bases not matched to a gene: 6. CDR3 DNA sequence: TGTGCCAGCAGCGACAGGGGGGTTGGAGAGACCCAGTACTTC. This sequence encodes CASSDRGVGETQYF.

This clonotype was seen a few times. This chain links TRBV18 with TRBJ2-7; the match to TRBD2 covers 7 bases. The germline CDR1 and CDR2 sequences are KGHSH and LQKENI. With V trimmed by 2 bases and J by 7 bases, 2 bases remained unmatched. The CDR3 is 12 residues long. For the CDR3, the DNA is TGTGCCAGCTCACCATCGGGGGGAGAGCAGTACTTC. This gives the protein CASSPSGGEQYF.

This clonotype showed up many times. This sequence joins TRBV7-9 and TRBJ2-1, with D maybe TRBD1 (6 bases). Trimming left V 0 bases short and J 1 base short, with 7 bases between. Germline loops: CDR1 SEHNR, CDR2 FQNEAQ (reference sequence). The CDR3 is 15 amino acids. CDR3 coding DNA: TGTGCCAGCAGCTTAGCCCAGGGGTCCTACAATGAGCAGTTCTTC. Translating gives CASSLAQGSYNEQFF.

This clonotype was seen more than once but under ten times. The chain couples TRBV28 to TRBJ1-5; D is undetermined. This CDR3 spans 14 amino acids. Germline CDR1 reads MDHEN; CDR2 reads SYDVKM. The germline V and J ends were trimmed by 5 bases and 6 bases, with 14 bases remaining between them. The CDR3 sequence is CASSLGGGSQPQHF. CDR3 nucleotides: TGTGCCAGCAGTCTGGGTGGAGGGAGTCAGCCCCAGCATTTT.

The rearrangement uses TRBV9 and TRBJ2-1, with 13 nucleotides matching TRBD2. This CDR3 spans 15 amino acids. The germline V gene encodes CDR1 SGDLS and CDR2 YYNGEE. Unmatched junction bases numbered 1, after V lost 0 bases and J lost 7 bases. CDR3 sequence: CASSVEGLAGNEQFF. CDR3 bases: TGTGCCAGCAGCGTAGAGGGACTAGCGGGAAATGAGCAGTTCTTC.

This clonotype has a handful of counts. This chain connects TRBV3-1 to TRBJ1-6, with no clear D. The germline V gene has CDR1 LGHDT and CDR2 YNNKEL (reference sequence). Trimming removed 7 bases from V and 7 bases from J, with 17 bases in between. This CDR3 region has 15 residues. This CDR3 is CASTLGAGLNSPLHF. CDR3 sequence (DNA): TGTGCCAGCACCCTCGGAGCAGGCCTAAATTCACCCCTCCACTTT.

The chain joins TRBV11-1 to TRBJ2-1; 12 nucleotides align to TRBD2. This CDR3 spans 19 amino acids. The V gene's germline CDR1 is SGHAT and CDR2 FQDESV (reference sequence). V trimming: 8 bases; J trimming: 4 bases; junction bases outside the gene matches: 18. CDR3 DNA sequence: TGTGCCAGCTCGGTTGGGCTAGCGGGAGGGGGACCGATTTACAATGAGCAGTTCTTC. As protein: CASSVGLAGGGPIYNEQFF.

The chain is built from TRBV4-1 and TRBJ1-1, with 8 positions matching TRBD1. Germline V gene data show CDR1 as MGHRA and CDR2 as YSYEKL. Trimming cost V 3 bases and J 11 bases; bases outside gene matches: 5. The CDR3 has 12 residues. The CDR3, as DNA: TGCGCCAGCAGCCAGGACAGGGCCCGGGCTTTCTTT. This codes for CASSQDRARAFF.

The CDR3 loop reads CSAGITYEQYF. As DNA, the CDR3 is TGCAGTGCTGGAATTACCTACGAGCAGTACTTC. The rearrangement joins TRBV20-1 to TRBJ2-7; no reliable D call. The V end lost 5 bases, the J end lost 2 bases, and 7 bases lay between the germline ends. The CDR3 is 11 residues long. CDR1 DFQATT and CDR2 SNEGSKA come from the germline V gene (reference sequence).

This clonotype was picked up many times. V gene TRBV7-2 combines with J gene TRBJ1-6; D call uncertain. Trimming stripped 5 bases from V and 8 bases from J, with 13 bases between. The V gene's germline CDR1 is SGHTA and CDR2 FQGNSA. There are 14 residues in the CDR3. The DNA of the CDR3 is TGTGCCAGCAGCCCCTTTTCGAGCCATTCACCCCTCCACTTT. Its translation: CASSPFSSHSPLHF.

This clonotype was detected only a few times. This chain links TRBV19 with TRBJ1-1; no firm D call. Trimming took 10 bases from V and 0 from J, leaving 6 bases between them. Germline V CDR1 and CDR2: LNHDA, SQIVND (reference sequence). The CDR3 sequence is 11 residues long. As DNA, the CDR3 is TGTGCCACTTCAATGAACACTGAAGCTTTCTTT. Its protein product is CATSMNTEAFF. Based on the CDR3 plus reference TRBV19 and TRBJ1-1, the full variable domain is DGGITQSPKYLFRKEGQNVTLSCEQNLNHDAMYWYRQDPGQGLRLIYYSQIVNDFQKGDIAEGYSVSREKKESFPLTVTSAQKNPTAFYLCATSMNTEAFFGQGTRLTVV.

The chain has TRBV15 and TRBJ2-7; 10 positions agree with TRBD2. The V gene's germline CDR1 is LNHNV and CDR2 YYDKDF (reference sequence). V trimming: 1 base; J trimming: 3 bases; junction bases outside the gene matches: 18. The CDR3 extends over 20 amino acids. The CDR3 nucleotides are TGTGCCACCAGCAGAGGTTTGAAGACTAGCGGGTCTCGAATAGGCTACGAGCAGTACGTC. This gives the protein CATSRGLKTSGSRIGYEQYV.

V usage is TRBV20-1 and J usage is TRBJ1-1, with 9 bases that match TRBD1. V was clipped by 0 bases and J by 0 bases; unmatched bases: 5. CDR1 is DFQATT and CDR2 is SNEGSKA in the germline V gene (reference sequence). CDR3 length: 16 amino acids. CDR3 nucleotides: TGCAGTGCTAGAGACTCGGGGACAGGGCTGAACACTGAAGCTTTCTTT. Translated, it gives CSARDSGTGLNTEAFF.

The CDR3 nucleotides read TGTGCCAGCAGGGGGACACCTCTGCGCACCGGGGAGCTGTTTTTT. Its protein product is CASRGTPLRTGELFF. The J gene is TRBJ2-2, the V gene TRBV28, with D maybe TRBD1 (6 bases). CDR3 length: 15 amino acids. The ends were cut back, 6 bases at V and 4 bases at J, with 15 bases in the middle. The V gene's germline CDR1 is MDHEN and CDR2 SYDVKM.

This clonotype has just a few counts. The gene calls are TRBV5-1 and TRBJ2-1, with 9 positions matching TRBD2. Looked up from germline, CDR1 is SGHRS and CDR2 is YFSETQ. The CDR3 totals 16 residues. V lost 4 bases to trimming and J lost 7 bases; unmatched junction nucleotides: 12. In nucleotides, the CDR3 is TGCGCCAGCAGCCACGGGACTAGCTCAGGAAAAAATGAGCAGTTCTTC. Translation: CASSHGTSSGKNEQFF.

The sample holds many counts of this clonotype. The genes are TRBV5-1 and TRBJ2-5; D is uncertain. The ends were cut back, 0 bases at V and 5 bases at J, with 11 bases in the middle. The CDR3 is made up of 14 amino acids. Germline CDR1 is SGHRS and CDR2 is YFSETQ. CDR3 bases: TGCGCCAGCAGCTTGGTCGCAGCCGGGGAGACCCAGTACTTC. This codes for CASSLVAAGETQYF.

V gene TRBV7-8 combines with J gene TRBJ1-6, with D possibly TRBD1 on 6 matching bases. The ends were cut back, 5 bases at V and 12 bases at J, with 17 bases in the middle. The CDR3 is 14 residues long. Germline lookup yields CDR1 SGHVS and CDR2 FQNEAQ. As DNA, the CDR3 is TGTGCCAGCAGCACATACAGGGACGGGGGACCCCTCCACTTT. Its protein is CASSTYRDGGPLHF.